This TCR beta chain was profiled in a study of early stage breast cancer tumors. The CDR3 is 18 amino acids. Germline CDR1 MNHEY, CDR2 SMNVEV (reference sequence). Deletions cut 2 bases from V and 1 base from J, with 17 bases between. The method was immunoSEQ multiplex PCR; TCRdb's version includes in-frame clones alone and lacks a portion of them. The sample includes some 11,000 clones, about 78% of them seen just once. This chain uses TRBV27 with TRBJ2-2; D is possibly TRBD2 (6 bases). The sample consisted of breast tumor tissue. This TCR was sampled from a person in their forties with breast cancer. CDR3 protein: CASSLRKGRGGNTGELFF. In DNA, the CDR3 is TGTGCCAGCAGTTTAAGAAAAGGGCGGGGAGGGAACACCGGGGAGCTGTTTTTT.